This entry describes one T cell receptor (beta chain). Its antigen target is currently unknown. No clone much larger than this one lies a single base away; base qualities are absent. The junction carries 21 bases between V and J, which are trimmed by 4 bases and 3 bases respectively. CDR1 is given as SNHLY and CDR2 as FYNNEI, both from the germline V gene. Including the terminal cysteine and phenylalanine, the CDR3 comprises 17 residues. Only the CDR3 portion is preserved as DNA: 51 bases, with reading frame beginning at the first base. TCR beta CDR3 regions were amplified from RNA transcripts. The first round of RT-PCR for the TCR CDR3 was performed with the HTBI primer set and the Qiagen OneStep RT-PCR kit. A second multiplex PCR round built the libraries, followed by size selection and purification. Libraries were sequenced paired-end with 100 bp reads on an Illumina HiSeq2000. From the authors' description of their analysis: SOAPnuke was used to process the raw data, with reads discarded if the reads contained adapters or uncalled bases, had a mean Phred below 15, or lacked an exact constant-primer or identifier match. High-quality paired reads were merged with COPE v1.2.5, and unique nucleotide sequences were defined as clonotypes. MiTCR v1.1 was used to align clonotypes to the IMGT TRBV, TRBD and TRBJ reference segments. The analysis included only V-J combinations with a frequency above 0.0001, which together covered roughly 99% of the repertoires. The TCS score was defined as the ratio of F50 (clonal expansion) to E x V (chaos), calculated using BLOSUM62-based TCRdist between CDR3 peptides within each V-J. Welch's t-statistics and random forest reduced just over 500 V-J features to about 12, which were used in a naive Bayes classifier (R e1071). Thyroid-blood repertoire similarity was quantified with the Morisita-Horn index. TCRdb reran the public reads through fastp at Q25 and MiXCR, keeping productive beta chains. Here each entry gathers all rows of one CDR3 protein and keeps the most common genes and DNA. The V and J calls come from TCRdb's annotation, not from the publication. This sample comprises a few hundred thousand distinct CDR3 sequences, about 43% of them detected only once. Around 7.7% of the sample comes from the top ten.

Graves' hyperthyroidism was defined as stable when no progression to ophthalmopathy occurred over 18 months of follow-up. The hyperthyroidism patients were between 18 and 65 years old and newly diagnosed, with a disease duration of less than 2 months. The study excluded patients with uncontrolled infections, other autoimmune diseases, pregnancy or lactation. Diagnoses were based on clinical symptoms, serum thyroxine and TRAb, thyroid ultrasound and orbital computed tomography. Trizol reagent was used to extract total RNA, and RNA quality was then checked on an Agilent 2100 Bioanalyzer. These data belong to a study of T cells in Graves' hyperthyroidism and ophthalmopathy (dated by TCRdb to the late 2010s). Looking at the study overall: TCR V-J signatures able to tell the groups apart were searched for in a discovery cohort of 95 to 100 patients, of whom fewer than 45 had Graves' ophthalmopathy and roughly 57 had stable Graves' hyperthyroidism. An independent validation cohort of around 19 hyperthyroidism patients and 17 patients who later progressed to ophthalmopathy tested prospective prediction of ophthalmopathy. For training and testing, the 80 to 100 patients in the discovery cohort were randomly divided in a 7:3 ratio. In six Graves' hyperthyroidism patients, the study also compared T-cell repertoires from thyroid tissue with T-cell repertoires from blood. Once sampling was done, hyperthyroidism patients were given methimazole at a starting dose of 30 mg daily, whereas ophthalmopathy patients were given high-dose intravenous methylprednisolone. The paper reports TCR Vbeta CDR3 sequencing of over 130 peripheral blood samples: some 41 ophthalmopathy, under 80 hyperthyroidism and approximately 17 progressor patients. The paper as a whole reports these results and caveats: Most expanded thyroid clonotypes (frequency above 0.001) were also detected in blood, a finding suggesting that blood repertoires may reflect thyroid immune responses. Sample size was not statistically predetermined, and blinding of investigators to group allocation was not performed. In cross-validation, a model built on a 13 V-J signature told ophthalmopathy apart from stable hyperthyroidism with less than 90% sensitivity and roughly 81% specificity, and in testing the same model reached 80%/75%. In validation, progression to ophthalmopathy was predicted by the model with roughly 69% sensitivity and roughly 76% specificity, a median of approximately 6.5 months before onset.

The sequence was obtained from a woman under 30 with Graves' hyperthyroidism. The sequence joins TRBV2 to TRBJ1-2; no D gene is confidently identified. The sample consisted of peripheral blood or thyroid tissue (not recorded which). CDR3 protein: CASSARDNGPEDYGYTF. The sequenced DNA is TGTGCCAGCAGTGCTAGAGATAACGGGCCAGAGGACTATGGCTACACCTTC.